Listed below are T cell receptor beta chains from one sample, sequenced in a study of CD8+ T cells in alopecia areata. Clones were read by immunoSEQ multiplex PCR, and TCRdb kept only the in-frame ones, dropping some. Of approximately 210,000 clones listed, less than 50% were seen once; the top ten hold about 2.6%. This material consisted of CD4+ T cells sorted from blood, taken around week 36, from a patient treated with tofacitinib. Source of these receptors: a human donor with alopecia areata. The CDR3 runs from the conserved cysteine through the conserved F or W. A D gene is named only where the DNA matches it firmly. Clone size is shown for a subset of rows, as once, few, many or a class of expanded clone.

CDR3 protein	CDR3 DNA	V gene	clone size	J gene	D gene
CASSQGLVGAPTRETQYF	TGCGCCAGCAGCCAAGGACTGGTCGGGGCCCCCACCCGGGAGACCCAGTACTTC	TRBV4-1	few	TRBJ2-5	NA
CAWRAGWREEADTQYF	TGTGCCTGGAGGGCCGGGTGGAGGGAGGAGGCAGATACGCAGTATTTT	TRBV30	NA	TRBJ2-3	NA
CSVWAGETQYF	TGCAGCGTTTGGGCAGGAGAGACCCAGTACTTC	TRBV29-1	few	TRBJ2-5	NA
CAWQQGGEQYF	TGTGCCTGGCAACAGGGGGGAGAGCAGTACTTC	TRBV30	NA	TRBJ2-7	TRBD1
CASSPTGGSGANVLTF	TGTGCCAGCAGCCCGACGGGGGGCTCTGGGGCCAACGTCCTGACTTTC	TRBV5-4	NA	TRBJ2-6	TRBD2
CASSAAPNEKLFF	TGTGCCAGCAGCGCGGCCCCTAATGAAAAACTGTTTTTT	TRBV2	once	TRBJ1-4	NA
CASSSAGNSDTQYF	TGTGCCAGCAGCTCGGCCGGGAATTCGGATACGCAGTATTTT	TRBV5-8	NA	TRBJ2-3	NA
CATGTAGANVLTF	TGTGCTACAGGGACTGCTGGGGCCAACGTCCTGACTTTC	TRBV19	few	TRBJ2-6	NA
CAWETGSGNQPQHF	TGTGCCTGGGAAACAGGGAGCGGCAATCAGCCCCAGCATTTT	TRBV30	NA	TRBJ1-5	NA
CASSLVGAGGPNEQYF	TGCGCCAGCAGCTTGGTGGGAGCGGGAGGGCCCAACGAGCAGTACTTC	TRBV5-1	NA	TRBJ2-7	TRBD2